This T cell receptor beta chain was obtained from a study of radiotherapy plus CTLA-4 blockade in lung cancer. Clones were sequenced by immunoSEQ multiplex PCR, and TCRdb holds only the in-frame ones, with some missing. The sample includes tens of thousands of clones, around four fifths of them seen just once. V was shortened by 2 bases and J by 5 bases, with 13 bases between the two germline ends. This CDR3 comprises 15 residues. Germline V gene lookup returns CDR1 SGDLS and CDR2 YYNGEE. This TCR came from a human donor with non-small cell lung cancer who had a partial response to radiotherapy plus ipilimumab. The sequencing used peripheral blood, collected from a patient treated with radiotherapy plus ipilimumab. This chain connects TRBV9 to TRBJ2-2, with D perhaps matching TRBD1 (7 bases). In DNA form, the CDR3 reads TGTGCCAGCAGCGTTTACCAGGGGGGTACCGGGGAGCTGTTTTTT. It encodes CASSVYQGGTGELFF.